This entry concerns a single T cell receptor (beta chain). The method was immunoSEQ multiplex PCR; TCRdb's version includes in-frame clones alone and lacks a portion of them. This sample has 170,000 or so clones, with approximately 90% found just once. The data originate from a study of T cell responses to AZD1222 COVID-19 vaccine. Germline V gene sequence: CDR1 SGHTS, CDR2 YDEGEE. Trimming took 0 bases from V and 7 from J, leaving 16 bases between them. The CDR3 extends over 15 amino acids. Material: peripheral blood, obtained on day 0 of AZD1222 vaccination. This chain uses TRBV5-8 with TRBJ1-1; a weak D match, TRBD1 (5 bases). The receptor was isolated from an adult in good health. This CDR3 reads CASSLGGRDLGEAFF. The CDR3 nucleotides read TGTGCCAGCAGCTTGGGTGGCAGGGATTTGGGTGAAGCTTTCTTT.